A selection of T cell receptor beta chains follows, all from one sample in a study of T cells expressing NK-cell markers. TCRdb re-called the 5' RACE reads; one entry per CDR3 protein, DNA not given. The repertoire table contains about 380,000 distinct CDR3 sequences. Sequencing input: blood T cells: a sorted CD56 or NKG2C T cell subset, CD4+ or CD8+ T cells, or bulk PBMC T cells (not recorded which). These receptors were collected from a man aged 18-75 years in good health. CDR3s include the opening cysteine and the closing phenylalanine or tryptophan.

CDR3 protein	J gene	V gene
CASSLTDSSWGETQYF	TRBJ2-5	TRBV6-1
CASSYPLTVLSYEQYF	TRBJ2-7	TRBV5-1
CAWRPAFLNYGYTF	TRBJ1-2	TRBV30
CASSSSRTAGYGYTF	TRBJ1-2	TRBV7-2
CASSDSEGLAGGPADTQYF	TRBJ2-3	TRBV6-4
CSLGQPNTEAFF	TRBJ1-1	TRBV29-1
CASSLRSGGGETQYF	TRBJ2-5	TRBV7-2
CASRLIDRRPYEQYF	TRBJ2-7	TRBV11-2
CSASMGNNEQFF	TRBJ2-1	TRBV20-1
CASRTGQVRSPLHF	TRBJ1-6	TRBV12-3/TRBV12-4
CSARGAPSLNYGYTF	TRBJ1-2	TRBV20-1
CASSPDRVARTDTQYF	TRBJ2-3	TRBV7-8
CASSLERRVWGYTF	TRBJ1-2	TRBV5-1
CASSQDRGRGTDTQYF	TRBJ2-3	TRBV3-1
CASRDRSGEQYF	TRBJ2-7	TRBV27
CASSITGGYQPQHF	TRBJ1-5	TRBV28
CASTSDRSYNEQFF	TRBJ2-1	TRBV12-3/TRBV12-4
CASSLMPGANYGYTF	TRBJ1-2	TRBV7-3
CASSGALGTPRREQYF	TRBJ2-7	TRBV2
CASSHLGEHAFF	TRBJ1-1	TRBV3-1
CAIKQGALFNWYQPQHF	TRBJ1-5	TRBV10-3
CASISVSTDTQYF	TRBJ2-3	TRBV28
CASSNQISGNTIYF	TRBJ1-3	TRBV11-2
CASSWGRSYQETQYF	TRBJ2-5	TRBV7-9
CASSLVRDRGYNEQFF	TRBJ2-1	TRBV11-2
CASSYDRGGNQPQHF	TRBJ1-5	TRBV6-5
CASSLYRDGGYTF	TRBJ1-2	TRBV7-2
CSARTPQLNTEAFF	TRBJ1-1	TRBV20-1
CASSLMIGDTGSYEQYF	TRBJ2-7	TRBV28
CASSPRERADSSYEQYF	TRBJ2-7	TRBV4-1
CASSLIRADGYTF	TRBJ1-2	TRBV12-3/TRBV12-4
CSAREPPGYSPLHF	TRBJ1-6	TRBV20-1
CASSLTSTGGETQYF	TRBJ2-5	TRBV7-3
CASKQRGSVDGYTF	TRBJ1-2	TRBV19
CASSSLQGGETQYF	TRBJ2-5	TRBV12-3/TRBV12-4
CASSSAGVYNEQFF	TRBJ2-1	TRBV5-6
CASSRQADMNTEAFF	TRBJ1-1	TRBV4-2
CASSPRGLAGGQTGELFF	TRBJ2-2	TRBV5-1